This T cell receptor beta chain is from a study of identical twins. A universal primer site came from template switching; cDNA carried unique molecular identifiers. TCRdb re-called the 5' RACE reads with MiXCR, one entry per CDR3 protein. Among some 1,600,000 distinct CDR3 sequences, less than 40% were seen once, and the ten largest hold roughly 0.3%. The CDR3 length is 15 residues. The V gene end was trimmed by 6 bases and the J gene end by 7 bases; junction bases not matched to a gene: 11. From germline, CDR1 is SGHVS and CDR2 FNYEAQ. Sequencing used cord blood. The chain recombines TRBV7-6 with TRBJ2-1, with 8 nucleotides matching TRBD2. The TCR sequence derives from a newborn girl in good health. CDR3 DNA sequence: TGTGCCAGCAGGTCGATAGCGGGATCTGGAAATGAGCAGTTCTTC. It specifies CASRSIAGSGNEQFF.